The entry below gives a single T cell receptor (beta chain) sequence along with its context. Its antigen is currently unknown. This entry belongs to a study of T cell clones after liver transplantation. The wider study: A pre-transplant mixed lymphocyte reaction with TCRbeta sequencing defined graft-donor-reactive clones followed in post-transplant blood. Apart from three HCV-positive recipients, transplants were for non-autoimmune, non-viral reasons. Samples came pre-transplant, pre-randomization before withdrawal, and post-randomization after withdrawal ended. The study, taken as a whole, reports: In two subjects, few donor cells limited the measurable donor-reactive repertoire.

Method: immunoSEQ multiplex PCR; TCRdb's copy keeps in-frame clones and lacks some. The sample lists roughly 49,000 clones; 55% to 75% were seen once. V lost 1 base and J lost 5; bases outside the gene matches: 5. The CDR3 is 13 residues long. Germline assignment: CDR1 SQVTM and CDR2 ANQGSEA. This clonotype was obtained from a human patient who received a liver transplant. Some T cells may be supplied by the graft donor. The sequenced sample was CD4+ T cells from blood, obtained approximately 54 months after liver transplant. The chain couples TRBV29-1 to TRBJ2-7, with TRBD2 identical over 7 bases. CDR3 coding DNA: TGCAGCGTTGAAGTGGGAGGGGCGGACGAGCAGTACTTC. It specifies CSVEVGGADEQYF.